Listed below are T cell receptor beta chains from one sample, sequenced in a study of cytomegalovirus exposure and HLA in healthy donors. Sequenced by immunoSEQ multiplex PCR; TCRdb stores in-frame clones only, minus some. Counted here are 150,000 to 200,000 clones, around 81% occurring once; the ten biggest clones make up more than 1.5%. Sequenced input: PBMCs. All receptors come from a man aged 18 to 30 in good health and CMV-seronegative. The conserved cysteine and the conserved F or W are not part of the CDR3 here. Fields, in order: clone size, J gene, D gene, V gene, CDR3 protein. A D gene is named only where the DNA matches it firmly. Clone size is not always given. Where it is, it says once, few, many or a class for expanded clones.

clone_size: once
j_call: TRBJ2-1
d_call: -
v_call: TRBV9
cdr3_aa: ASSVARSSYNEQF

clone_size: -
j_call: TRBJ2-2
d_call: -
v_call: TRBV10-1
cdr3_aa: ASSERGSGELF

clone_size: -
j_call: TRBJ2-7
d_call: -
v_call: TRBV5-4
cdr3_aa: ASSLAGGREQY

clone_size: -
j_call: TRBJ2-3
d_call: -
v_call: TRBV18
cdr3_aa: ASSPTDTQY

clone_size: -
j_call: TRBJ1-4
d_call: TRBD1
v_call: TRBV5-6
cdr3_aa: ASSLEGQGDENEKLF

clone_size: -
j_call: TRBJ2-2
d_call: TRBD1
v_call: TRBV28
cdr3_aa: ASSYPSGGRTGELF

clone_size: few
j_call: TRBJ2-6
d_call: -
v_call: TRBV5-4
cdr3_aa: ASSLTRSDSGANVLT

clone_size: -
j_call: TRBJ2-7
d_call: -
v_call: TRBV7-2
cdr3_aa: ASSNFGGSLYEQY

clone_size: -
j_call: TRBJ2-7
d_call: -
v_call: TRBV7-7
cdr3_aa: ASSFGQSYEQY

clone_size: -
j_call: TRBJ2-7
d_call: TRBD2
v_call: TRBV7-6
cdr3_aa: ASSLEGTSGIDEQY

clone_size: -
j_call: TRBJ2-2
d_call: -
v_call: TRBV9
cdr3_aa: ASSVNAVTPTGELF

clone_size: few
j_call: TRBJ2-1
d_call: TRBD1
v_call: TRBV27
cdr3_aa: ASSQQGGNEQF

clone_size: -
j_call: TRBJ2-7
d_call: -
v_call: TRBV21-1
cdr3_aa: ASTARGTSGVTYEQY

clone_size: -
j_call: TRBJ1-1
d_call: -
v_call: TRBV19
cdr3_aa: ASSRTGVYTEAF

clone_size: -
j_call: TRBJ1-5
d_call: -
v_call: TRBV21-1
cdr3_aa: ATPRTSISPGQLVYQPQH

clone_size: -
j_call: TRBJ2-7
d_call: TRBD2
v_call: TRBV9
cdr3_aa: ASSVGASGRVYEQY

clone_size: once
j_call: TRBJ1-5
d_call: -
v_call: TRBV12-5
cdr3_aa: ASAISRDQPQH

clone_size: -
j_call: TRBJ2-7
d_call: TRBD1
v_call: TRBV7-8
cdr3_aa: ASSPQGRKDEQY

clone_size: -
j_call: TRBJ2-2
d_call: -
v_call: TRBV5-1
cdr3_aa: ASSLASSVGRTGELF

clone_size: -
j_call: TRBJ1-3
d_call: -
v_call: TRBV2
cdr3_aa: ASSDGQSSGNTIY